These T cell receptor beta chains were read from a single sample in a study of blood T cell repertoires in COVID-19. Produced via immunoSEQ multiplex PCR; TCRdb's table is partial and in-frame only. There are more than 65,000 clones in the sample; roughly 89% occur only once, and less than 6.5% lies in the top ten. The specimen sequenced was peripheral blood. The source is a man in his sixties with acute or convalescent COVID-19. Each CDR3 is given with its conserved first and last residue. A D gene is named only where the DNA matches it firmly. The size entry is marked missing in some rows and otherwise reads once, few, many or a size class.

V,size,J,D,DNA,CDR3
TRBV21-1,-,TRBJ1-5,-,TGTGCCAGCAGCGACCCAAGCAGGGATGGTCAGCCCCAGCATTTT,CASSDPSRDGQPQHF
TRBV4-2,once,TRBJ2-1,TRBD2,TGTGCCAGCAGCCAAGACCTAGCGGGGGGGCCAGTCTACAATGAGCAGTTCTTC,CASSQDLAGGPVYNEQFF
TRBV12-3/TRBV12-4,-,TRBJ1-1,-,TGTGCCAGCAGTTTCTTGAACACTGAAGCTTTCTTT,CASSFLNTEAFF
TRBV4-1,-,TRBJ1-1,TRBD1,TGCGCCAGCAGCTTGCGAGGGGGCGATGAAGCTTTCTTT,CASSLRGGDEAFF
TRBV15,few,TRBJ1-2,-,TGTGCCACCAACCCCGGGACTCATGCATTAGCTAACTATGGCTACACCTTC,CATNPGTHALANYGYTF
TRBV29-1,-,TRBJ2-1,-,TGCAGCGTTCGTCCGCGGGGCGGCAATGAGCAGTTCTTC,CSVRPRGGNEQFF
TRBV13,-,TRBJ1-2,TRBD1,TGTGCCAGCAGCGAGGACAGGGAGTATGGCTACACCTTC,CASSEDREYGYTF
TRBV4-3,-,TRBJ1-3,-,TGCGCCAGCAGCCAAGACCCCTCCTCTGGAAACACCATATATTTT,CASSQDPSSGNTIYF
TRBV5-1,-,TRBJ1-1,-,TGCGCCAGCAGCTTCTCCCAGGGACTCTTACATTCGATGAACACTGAAGCTTTCTTT,CASSFSQGLLHSMNTEAFF
TRBV7-7,few,TRBJ2-3,TRBD1,TGTGCCAGCAGCATGGACAGGGAGACAGATACGCAGTATTTT,CASSMDRETDTQYF
TRBV7-2,-,TRBJ1-4,-,TGTGCCAGCAGCTTGACCAGGTTTGAAAAACTGTTTTTT,CASSLTRFEKLFF
TRBV2,-,TRBJ1-3,TRBD1,TGTGCCAGCAGTCGGGACAGCTTCTCTGGAAACACCATATATTTT,CASSRDSFSGNTIYF
TRBV25-1,-,TRBJ1-1,-,TGTGCCAGCAGTGAAGGGCCGCGAGGAGGTGGGGCTTTCTTT,CASSEGPRGGGAFF
TRBV6-2/TRBV6-3,-,TRBJ1-1,TRBD1,TGTGCCAGCAGTTACGACAGGGAACTTATGAACACTGAAGCTTTCTTT,CASSYDRELMNTEAFF
TRBV5-4,few,TRBJ2-3,-,TGTGCCAGCAGCTTGCGGCCTCTAGAGGATACGCAGTATTTT,CASSLRPLEDTQYF
TRBV5-5,-,TRBJ1-1,-,TGTGCCAGCAGCTTGGCCGTTCCTAGTTTTGAAGCTTTCTTT,CASSLAVPSFEAFF
TRBV7-3,-,TRBJ1-1,-,TGTGCCAGCAGCTTAACTCGGGAGTCGAACACTGAAGCTTTCTTT,CASSLTRESNTEAFF
TRBV14,-,TRBJ1-6,TRBD1,TGTGCCAGCAGCCAAGATCGGACAGGGAATTCACCCCTCCACTTT,CASSQDRTGNSPLHF
TRBV4-1,-,TRBJ2-1,TRBD1,TGCGCCAGCAGCCAAGGTCGCCTTGGGACAGGGACCTACAATGAGCAGTTCTTC,CASSQGRLGTGTYNEQFF
TRBV4-2,-,TRBJ2-5,-,TGTGCCAGCAGCCCTGCCGGGGGGCAGGGGGAGACCCAGTACTTC,CASSPAGGQGETQYF
TRBV2,few,TRBJ1-3,TRBD1,TGTGCCAGCGGGCAGGGGGCGCGAGGAAACACCATATATTTT,CASGQGARGNTIYF
TRBV7-9,-,TRBJ2-3,TRBD2,TGTGCCAGCAGCTTAGCGACCCCAGCGGGAGGCACAGATACGCAGTATTTT,CASSLATPAGGTDTQYF
TRBV2,-,TRBJ1-1,-,TGTGCCAGCAGTGACCTTCCGGGCACTGAAGCTTTCTTT,CASSDLPGTEAFF
TRBV9,-,TRBJ2-7,TRBD1,TGTGCCAGCTCGACAGGGTACTCCTACGAGCAGTACTTC,CASSTGYSYEQYF
TRBV27,-,TRBJ1-2,TRBD1,TGTGCCAGCAGTTTCCAAAGACAGGGTACGAGCTACACCTTC,CASSFQRQGTSYTF
TRBV11-2,-,TRBJ1-3,-,TGTGCCAGCAGTCGGTTCTCTGGAAACACCATATATTTT,CASSRFSGNTIYF
TRBV6-2/TRBV6-3,-,TRBJ2-7,-,TGTGCCAGCAGTTACCACACGGGGGAGCAGTACTTC,CASSYHTGEQYF
TRBV5-4,-,TRBJ2-3,TRBD2,TGTGCCAGCAGCTTTCTGGCGATAGCGGGGGGCCGCACAGATACGCAGTATTTT,CASSFLAIAGGRTDTQYF
TRBV27,-,TRBJ2-5,TRBD2,TGTGCCAGCAGGTTGATGACTCGGGGGGGCTTAGAGACCCAGTACTTC,CASRLMTRGGLETQYF
TRBV21-1,-,TRBJ1-6,-,TGTGCCAGCAGCAATGAGACAGGGAGGAATTCACCCCTCCACTTT,CASSNETGRNSPLHF
TRBV7-8,few,TRBJ1-2,-,TGTGCCAGCAGCACCGACATACGCTATGGCTACACCTTC,CASSTDIRYGYTF
TRBV2,-,TRBJ2-2,TRBD2,TGTGCCAGCAAATTCGGGACTAGCGGGACGGCGAACACCGGGGAGCTGTTTTTT,CASKFGTSGTANTGELFF
TRBV5-6,-,TRBJ1-2,TRBD1,TGTGCCAGCAGCTCGGGACAGGGCTATGGCTACACCTTC,CASSSGQGYGYTF
TRBV7-6,once,TRBJ1-2,TRBD1,TGTGCCAGCAGCGGGCGGACAGGGAATGTTAACTATGGCTACACCTTC,CASSGRTGNVNYGYTF
TRBV9,-,TRBJ2-3,TRBD2,TGTGCCAGCAGCACCTCTAGCGGGGTAAGAGGGGATACGCAGTATTTT,CASSTSSGVRGDTQYF
TRBV5-1,-,TRBJ2-5,TRBD2,TGCGCCAGCCGTGGGGGATCAGCGGGGGACGAGACCCAGTACTTC,CASRGGSAGDETQYF
TRBV10-2,-,TRBJ1-3,-,TGCGCCAGCACCTCAGACAGTTTCTCTGGAAACACCATATATTTT,CASTSDSFSGNTIYF
TRBV11-2,-,TRBJ2-7,-,TGTGCCAGCAGGGATCTGAAGTCGGGCGAGCAGTACTTC,CASRDLKSGEQYF
TRBV24-1,-,TRBJ2-3,TRBD2,TGTGCCACCAGTGCGGCGGGGGGGCGATTCACAGATACGCAGTATTTT,CATSAAGGRFTDTQYF
TRBV5-6,-,TRBJ1-3,-,TGTGCCAGCAGCTTGGACAGGGACTCTGGAAACACCATATATTTT,CASSLDRDSGNTIYF
TRBV7-2,few,TRBJ2-1,TRBD2,TGTGCCAGCAGCTTAGTCGTGGCGGGACTAGGAGGTAATGAGCAGTTCTTC,CASSLVVAGLGGNEQFF
TRBV7-2,few,TRBJ1-1,TRBD1,TGTGCCAGCAGCTTAGGGACAGGTTCGGTGGCTTTCTTT,CASSLGTGSVAFF
TRBV10-2,-,TRBJ1-5,TRBD1,TGCGCCAGCAGTTCCAGGGGGAATCAGCCCCAGCATTTT,CASSSRGNQPQHF
TRBV3-1/TRBV3-2,-,TRBJ1-2,-,TGTGCCAGCAGCCAAGACTCCGGGATTAACTATGGCTACACCTTC,CASSQDSGINYGYTF
TRBV24-1,once,TRBJ1-3,-,TGTGCCACCAGTGATTTGTGGGCTCGAGACACCATATATTTT,CATSDLWARDTIYF
TRBV4-3,-,TRBJ2-3,TRBD2,TGCGCCAGCAGTTCCGGGGGGACTAGCACAGATACGCAGTATTTT,CASSSGGTSTDTQYF
TRBV27,-,TRBJ1-6,TRBD1,TGTGCCAGCAGCCCGGACAGGGCAATCTCCTATAATTCACCCCTCCACTTT,CASSPDRAISYNSPLHF
TRBV15,-,TRBJ1-2,-,TGTGCCACCAGCAGAGATCAGGGGAGGGCCTCGGATGGCTACACCTTC,CATSRDQGRASDGYTF
TRBV19,-,TRBJ2-3,TRBD2,TGTGCCAGTAGACAGCGGGGGGGCCTAGATACGCAGTATTTT,CASRQRGGLDTQYF
TRBV18,few,TRBJ1-2,-,TGTGCCAGCTCACCCGAGGGGGGGCTCTATGGCTACACCTTC,CASSPEGGLYGYTF
TRBV5-1,-,TRBJ1-3,TRBD1,TGCGCCAGCAGCTTAGGGACAGGGGACTCTGGAAACACCATATATTTT,CASSLGTGDSGNTIYF
TRBV7-2,-,TRBJ2-5,TRBD2,TGTGCCAGCAGTTACCTAGCGGGGGGGCCAGAGACCCAGTACTTC,CASSYLAGGPETQYF
TRBV11-2,-,TRBJ2-5,-,TGTGCCAGCTCCGCGGGGATTACGCAAGAGACCCAGTACTTC,CASSAGITQETQYF
TRBV18,-,TRBJ1-1,TRBD1,TGTGCCAGCTCACCCTTGGACAGGGGGCCGGGAGCTTTCTTT,CASSPLDRGPGAFF
TRBV2,-,TRBJ1-5,TRBD1,TGTGCCAGCGGTCGAACAGGGGGAGGCAATCAGCCCCAGCATTTT,CASGRTGGGNQPQHF
TRBV7-6,-,TRBJ2-5,TRBD2,TGTGCCAGCAGCTTGGGACTAGCGGGGGGGTACCAAGAGACCCAGTACTTC,CASSLGLAGGYQETQYF